This is a list of T cell receptor beta chains from one sample in a study of tumor-infiltrating lymphocytes in primary liver carcinoma. Using its own MiXCR run on the multiplex PCR reads, TCRdb lists one record per CDR3 protein. Of some 200,000 distinct CDR3 sequences in the sample, approximately 64% were seen once. Sequenced sample: peripheral blood. The source is a woman aged 60-75 years with primary liver carcinoma and hepatitis B virus infection. CDR3s include the opening cysteine and the closing phenylalanine or tryptophan. The D gene is left open where the match is weak. Where a row states a size, it is once, few, many or the class of an expanded clone; other rows omit it.

v_call	j_call	clone_size	d_call	cdr3_nt	cdr3_aa
TRBV13	TRBJ1-2	NA	NA	TGTGCCAGCAGCTCACAGGTGAACTATGGCTACACCTTC	CASSSQVNYGYTF
TRBV11-2	TRBJ2-7	NA	TRBD1	TGTGCCAGCCGTGACAGGGATTCATACTACGAGCAATACTTC	CASRDRDSYYEQYF
TRBV12-3/TRBV12-4	TRBJ2-3	many	NA	TGTGCCAGCAGCCGGGGTAGCGGCACAGATACGCAGTATTTT	CASSRGSGTDTQYF
TRBV12-5	TRBJ2-5	NA	NA	TGTGCTAGTGGTTTGAGGTCGGAACAAGAGACCCAGTACTTC	CASGLRSEQETQYF
TRBV28	TRBJ1-4	NA	TRBD1	TGTGCCAGCCTGGACAGGATGAATGAAAAACTGTTTTTT	CASLDRMNEKLFF
TRBV6-1	TRBJ2-7	many	TRBD1	TGTGCCAGCAGTTTAACCGGGACAGGCCGATACGAGCAGTACTTC	CASSLTGTGRYEQYF
TRBV6-1	TRBJ2-5	many	NA	TGTGCCAGCAGTGCTAGCGACCAAGAGACCCAGTACTTC	CASSASDQETQYF
TRBV7-8	TRBJ2-7	many	NA	TGTGCCAGCAGCTTAGTTGGTAGCACCGACTACGAGCAGTACTTC	CASSLVGSTDYEQYF
TRBV5-4	TRBJ2-7	NA	TRBD1	TGTGCCAGCAGCTTGGAAGGGACAGGGAGCTCCTACGAGCAGTACTTC	CASSLEGTGSSYEQYF
TRBV29-1	TRBJ2-2	many	TRBD2	TGCAGCGTTCAAAGTGGCGAGCGGGAGGTCGGGGAGCTGTTTTTT	CSVQSGEREVGELFF
TRBV2	TRBJ1-5	NA	NA	TGTGCCAGCAGTGCACAGATCAATAGCAATCAGCCCCAGCATTTT	CASSAQINSNQPQHF
TRBV11-1	TRBJ2-1	NA	NA	TGTGCCAGCAGCCCCAACCGGGGATCCTATAATGAGCAATTCTTC	CASSPNRGSYNEQFF
TRBV5-4	TRBJ1-4	NA	NA	TGTGTCAGCAGCCAGGGAACAGCTTGGGATGAAAAACTGTTTTTT	CVSSQGTAWDEKLFF
TRBV28	TRBJ1-2	NA	TRBD1	TGTGCCAGCAGTGAGGGACAGAGCTATGGCTACACCTTC	CASSEGQSYGYTF
TRBV11-2	TRBJ1-2	NA	NA	TGTGCCAGCAGCCCTCTCCGACCCTATGAGTACACCTTC	CASSPLRPYEYTF
TRBV6-6	TRBJ2-1	NA	TRBD2	TGTGCCAGCAGTTACGGGACTAGCGGTTACAATAAGCAGTTCTTC	CASSYGTSGYNKQFF
TRBV28	TRBJ2-1	NA	TRBD2	TGTGCCGGCAGCTTAGCGGGAGTGGTCCATGAGCAGTTCTTC	CAGSLAGVVHEQFF